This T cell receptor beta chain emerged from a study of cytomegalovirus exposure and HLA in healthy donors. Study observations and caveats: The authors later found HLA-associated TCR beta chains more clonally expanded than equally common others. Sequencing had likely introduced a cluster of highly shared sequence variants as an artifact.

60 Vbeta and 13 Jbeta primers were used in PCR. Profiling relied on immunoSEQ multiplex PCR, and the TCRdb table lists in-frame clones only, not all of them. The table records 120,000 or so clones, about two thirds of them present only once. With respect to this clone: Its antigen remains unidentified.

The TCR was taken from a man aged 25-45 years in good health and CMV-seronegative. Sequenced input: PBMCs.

The CDR3 DNA reads TGTGCCAGCAGTTACTCGTCAGGGACAACTAATGAAAAACTGTTTTTT. This translates into CASSYSSGTTNEKLFF. This chain joins TRBV6-5 and TRBJ1-4; weak D call: TRBD1 (5 bases). The V gene's germline CDR1 is MNHEY and CDR2 SVGAGI. The CDR3 is 16 amino acids. Trimming removed 0 bases at V and 0 bases at J, with 8 bases between.